This T cell receptor beta chain came from a study of T cells after posttransplantation cyclophosphamide (dated by TCRdb to 2016 to 2017). Regarding the study in general: The study tracked T cell repertoire reconstitution by TRB sequencing after myeloablative bone marrow transplantation using posttransplantation cyclophosphamide as GVHD prophylaxis. Because TRA and TRB clonality correlated tightly in 8 to 10 samples, the subsequent TCR analyses were limited to TRB only. In 3 patients, up to roughly 3 additional blood samples taken between 2 and 5.2 years after transplant also underwent TRB sequencing, as did pretransplant blood from a handful of patients. TRB sequencing was performed on blood from all 35 or so PTCy patients with 1-year posttransplant specimens. Samples from some 33 PTCy-treated patients and 16 related bone marrow donors of those patients were subjected to antigen receptor sequencing. Public TRB sequences were searched against a database of over 3,600 sequences associated with responses to pathogens, tumor antigens, self-antigens and alloantigens. What the authors observed across the whole study: Across some 45 patients, TRB clonality was highly associated with recipient CMV seropositivity and CMV reactivation, and PTCy diversity was similar to diversity in CNI/methotrexate controls. The TRB repertoires of T cells infiltrating skin or the GI tract showed only limited overlap with the TRB repertoires found in blood. At 1-2 months, donor-recipient similarity was low but rose over the first year, and the later blood repertoires were often dominated by donor CD8+ memory clones.

On the day of marrow donation, related bone marrow donors gave peripheral blood samples. Mononuclear cells from peripheral blood and bone marrow were separated by Ficoll-Hypaque density centrifugation and then cryopreserved. TRB sequencing used genomic DNA with the immunoSEQ assay at survey resolution or the hsTCRB kit. Per the source publication's procedure: The immunoSEQ software was used for initial read processing, and the LymphoSeq R package was used for repertoire analyses. Clonality was calculated as 1 minus normalized Shannon entropy, and the Gini coefficient was also calculated for each TRB dataset. To infer phenotypes in unsorted samples, TRB sequences from sorted subsets of the recipient or donor were mapped onto the unsorted samples of the same recipient. What TCRdb holds here is the immuneACCESS table cut down to in-frame rearrangements. Part of the clones is not present; checked against another copy, under half of the missing clones reflect an unresolved V gene, and the others are unexplained. D and trimming come from the DNA, and the V and J calls and clone size come from that table. This sample includes 35,000 to 40,000 clones, and none of them was observed just once. The ten largest clones capture approximately 5.9% of the sample.

This clone was seen at least ten times. Its target antigen remains unknown. Base qualities were left out, and no much larger clone turns up one base away. Clipping removes 5 bases from V and 4 bases from J, with 8 as the unmatched junction base count. Including cysteine and phenylalanine, the CDR3 has 14 amino acids. Only the CDR3 DNA is retained, 42 bases long and in frame from the first base. The receptor was isolated from a man aged 30 to 39 in good health and a related stem cell transplant donor. The chain links TRBV12-3 or TRBV12-4 with TRBJ2-7, with 7 bases aligning to TRBD1. The sequenced sample consisted of PBMCs. The CDR3 protein is CASSPPGQPYEQYF. At the DNA level, the sequence is TGTGCCAGCAGTCCCCCGGGACAGCCTTACGAGCAGTACTTC.